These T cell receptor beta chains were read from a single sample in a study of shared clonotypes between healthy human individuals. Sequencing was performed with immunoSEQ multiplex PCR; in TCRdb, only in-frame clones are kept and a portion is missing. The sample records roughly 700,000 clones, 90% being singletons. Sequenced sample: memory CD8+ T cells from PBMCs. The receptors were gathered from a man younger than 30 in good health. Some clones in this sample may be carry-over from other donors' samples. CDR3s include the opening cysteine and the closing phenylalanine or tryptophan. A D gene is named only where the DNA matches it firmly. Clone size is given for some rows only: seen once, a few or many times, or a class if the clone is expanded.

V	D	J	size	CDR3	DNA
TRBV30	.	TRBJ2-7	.	CAWSVGDEQYF	TGTGCCTGGAGTGTAGGGGACGAGCAGTACTTC
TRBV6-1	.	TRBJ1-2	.	CASSEFSSGYTF	TGTGCCAGCAGTGAATTTAGTTCCGGCTACACCTTC
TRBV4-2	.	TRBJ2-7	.	CASSRREYDFEQYF	TGTGCCAGCAGCCGCCGAGAATACGACTTTGAGCAGTACTTC
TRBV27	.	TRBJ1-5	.	CASSLIQGSGQPQHF	TGTGCCAGCAGTTTAATCCAGGGTTCGGGTCAGCCCCAGCATTTT
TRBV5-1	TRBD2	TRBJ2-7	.	CASSEVGGSFSYEQYF	TGCGCCAGCAGCGAGGTGGGGGGGTCCTTCTCCTACGAGCAGTACTTC
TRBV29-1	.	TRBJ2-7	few	CSVEGAGLSSYEQYF	TGCAGCGTTGAGGGGGCAGGCCTGAGCTCCTACGAGCAGTACTTC
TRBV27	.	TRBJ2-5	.	CASSLSAFIETQYF	TGTGCCAGCAGTTTATCTGCTTTTATCGAGACCCAGTACTTC
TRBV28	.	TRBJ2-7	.	CASSFAHRLVKNEQYF	TGTGCCAGCAGTTTCGCCCATCGACTAGTCAAGAACGAGCAGTACTTC
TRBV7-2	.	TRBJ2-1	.	CASSLPRTLSRDEQFF	TGTGCCAGCAGCCTCCCCCGGACGCTCTCACGGGATGAGCAGTTCTTC
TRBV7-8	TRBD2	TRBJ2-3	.	CASSEGLAASTDTQYF	TGTGCCAGCAGCGAGGGACTAGCGGCTAGCACAGATACGCAGTATTTT
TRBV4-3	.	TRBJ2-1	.	CASSQEIPGDNEQFF	TGCGCCAGCAGCCAAGAAATTCCAGGTGACAATGAGCAGTTCTTC
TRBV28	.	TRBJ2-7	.	CASSAYINSYEQYF	TGTGCCAGCAGTGCTTACATAAACTCCTACGAGCAGTACTTC
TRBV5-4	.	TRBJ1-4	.	CASSGFEGNEKLFF	TGTGCCAGCAGCGGTTTTGAGGGGAATGAAAAACTGTTTTTT
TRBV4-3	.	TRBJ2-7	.	CASSQDLLETNNYEQYF	TGCGCCAGCAGCCAAGATCTTCTCGAGACTAACAACTACGAGCAGTACTTC
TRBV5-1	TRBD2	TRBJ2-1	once	CASSLGGLGVDEQFF	TGCGCCAGCAGCTTGGGTGGACTAGGGGTCGATGAGCAGTTCTTC
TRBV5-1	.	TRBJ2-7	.	CASSLAYSSDYEQYF	TGCGCCAGCAGCTTGGCGTACTCGTCCGACTACGAGCAGTACTTC
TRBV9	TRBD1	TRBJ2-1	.	CASSLYRDSLFF	TGTGCCAGCAGCCTATACCGGGACAGCTTGTTCTTC
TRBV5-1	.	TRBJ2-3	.	CASSLLPSSPDTQYF	TGCGCCAGCAGCTTGCTCCCCAGTTCCCCAGATACGCAGTATTTT
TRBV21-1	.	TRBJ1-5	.	CASSKTPGHLATSQPQHF	TGTGCCAGCAGCAAAACCCCGGGACATCTAGCAACGAGTCAGCCCCAGCATTTT
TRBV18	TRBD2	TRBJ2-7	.	CASSRGLAGDDEQYF	TGTGCCAGCTCCCGAGGACTAGCGGGAGACGACGAGCAGTACTTC
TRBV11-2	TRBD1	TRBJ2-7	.	CASSLHGQDYEQYF	TGTGCCAGCAGCTTACACGGACAGGACTACGAGCAGTACTTC
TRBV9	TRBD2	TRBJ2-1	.	CASSVGKRELRNEQFF	TGTGCCAGCAGCGTAGGGAAGCGGGAGTTGCGGAATGAGCAGTTCTTC
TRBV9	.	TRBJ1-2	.	CASRRRDIGSSNYGYTF	TGTGCCAGCAGGCGCCGGGACATAGGCTCCTCTAACTATGGCTACACCTTC
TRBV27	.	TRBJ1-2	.	CASSFGGSYGYTF	TGTGCCAGCAGTTTTGGGGGCTCCTATGGCTACACCTTC
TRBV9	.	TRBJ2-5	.	CASSISEHNPFQETQYF	TGTGCCAGCAGTATCTCCGAACATAACCCCTTCCAAGAGACCCAGTACTTC
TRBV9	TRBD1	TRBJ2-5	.	CASSVGTGKETQYF	TGTGCCAGCAGCGTAGGGACAGGGAAAGAGACCCAGTACTTC
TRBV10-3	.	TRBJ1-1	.	CAIRDKGHTEAFF	TGTGCCATCCGGGATAAGGGGCACACTGAAGCTTTCTTT
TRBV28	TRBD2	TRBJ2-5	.	CASSLTLAGQEETQYF	TGTGCCAGCAGTCTAACCCTAGCGGGTCAAGAAGAGACCCAGTACTTC
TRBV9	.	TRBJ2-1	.	CASSVGGGIEDNEQFF	TGTGCCAGCAGCGTAGGTGGAGGGATCGAGGACAATGAGCAGTTCTTC
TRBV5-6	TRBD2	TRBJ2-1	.	CASSTSSGTPQDEQFF	TGTGCCAGCAGCACCTCTAGCGGGACTCCCCAGGACGAGCAGTTCTTC
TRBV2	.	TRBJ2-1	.	CASSASGGSYNEQFF	TGTGCCAGCAGCGCTTCTGGAGGATCCTACAATGAGCAGTTCTTC
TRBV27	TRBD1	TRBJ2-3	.	CASSLSARGSWTDTQYF	TGTGCCAGCAGTTTATCAGCCAGGGGGAGTTGGACAGATACGCAGTATTTT
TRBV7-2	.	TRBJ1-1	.	CASSLAFIRAANTEAFF	TGTGCCAGCAGCTTAGCGTTCATCAGGGCGGCGAACACTGAAGCTTTTTTT
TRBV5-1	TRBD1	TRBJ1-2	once	CASSLAQGAPNYGYTF	TGCGCCAGCAGCTTGGCGCAGGGGGCGCCTAACTATGGCTACACCTTC
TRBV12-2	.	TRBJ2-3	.	CASRLRTFVTDTQYF	TGTGCAAGTCGCCTCCGGACTTTTGTCACAGATACGCAGTATTTT
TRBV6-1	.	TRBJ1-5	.	CASLEGRDLQHF	TGTGCCAGCTTGGAGGGTAGGGATCTCCAGCATTTT
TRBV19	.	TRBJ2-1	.	CASSMWVYNEQFF	TGTGCCAGTAGTATGTGGGTGTACAATGAGCAGTTCTTC
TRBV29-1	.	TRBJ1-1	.	CSVVKGSEAFF	TGCAGCGTTGTTAAAGGGTCTGAAGCTTTCTTT
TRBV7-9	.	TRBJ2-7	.	CASSLGTVLSYEQYF	TGTGCCAGCAGCTTAGGGACCGTACTCTCCTACGAGCAGTACTTC
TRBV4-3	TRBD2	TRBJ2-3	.	CASSQEVVAGVRDTQYF	TGCGCCAGCAGCCAAGAAGTGGTAGCGGGAGTGAGAGATACGCAGTATTTT
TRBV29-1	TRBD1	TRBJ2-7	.	CSVEDRGEQYF	TGCAGCGTGGAAGACAGGGGCGAGCAGTACTTC
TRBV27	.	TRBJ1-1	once	CASRTFQEYYTEAFF	TGTGCCAGCAGAACCTTCCAGGAGTATTACACTGAAGCTTTCTTT
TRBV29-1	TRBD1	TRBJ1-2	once	CSVEARQGAKYGYTF	TGCAGCGTTGAAGCCCGACAGGGGGCCAAATATGGCTACACCTTC
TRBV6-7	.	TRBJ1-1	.	CASTFPGTPNTEAFF	TGTGCCAGCACGTTCCCCGGGACACCGAACACTGAAGCTTTCTTT
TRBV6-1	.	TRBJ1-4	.	CASSDRPHEKLFF	TGTGCCAGCAGCGACCGACCCCATGAAAAACTGTTTTTT